This T cell receptor (beta chain) was recorded in a study of regulatory T cells in long-lasting Graves disease. The overall study: Graves' cases, newly diagnosed, had used antithyroid drugs under 3 months. Study results and caveats: Researchers examined only peripheral blood and not thyroid tissue.

Libraries of TCR beta came from iRepertoire HTBI primers plus Arm-PCR of CDR3 regions. TCRdb re-analysed the multiplex PCR reads in MiXCR, keeping a single row per CDR3 protein. The sample carries hundreds of thousands of distinct CDR3 sequences, approximately 16% recorded once. Notes on this clonotype: Its matching antigen is unknown. Since a far larger clone is one base different, this is likely a read error. The CDR3 does not close with the conserved phenylalanine or tryptophan, likely indicating a read error. Because the CDR3's place on the DNA is in doubt, the DNA is left out and the CDR3 is given as listed by TCRdb.

As to time point: newly diagnosed GD, antithyroid drugs for less than 3 months. TCR sequences were obtained from RNA taken from PBMCs. The sample was also linked to a second study, of T cells in Graves' hyperthyroidism and ophthalmopathy. That source reports: The study defined stable Graves' hyperthyroidism as no ophthalmopathy progression within 18 months.

The starting material was peripheral blood mononuclear cells (PBMCs), obtained at new diagnosis, from a patient treated with antithyroid drugs. The sequence was collected from a woman between 40 and 50 years old with Graves disease.

The CDR3 is CASSLASGRKGNEQFL. V usage is TRBV11-2 and J usage is TRBJ2-3; the table's D call of TRBD2 was not tested on the DNA. The CDR3 has 16 amino acids, counting both end residues. Germline assignment: CDR1 SGHAT and CDR2 FQNNGV.